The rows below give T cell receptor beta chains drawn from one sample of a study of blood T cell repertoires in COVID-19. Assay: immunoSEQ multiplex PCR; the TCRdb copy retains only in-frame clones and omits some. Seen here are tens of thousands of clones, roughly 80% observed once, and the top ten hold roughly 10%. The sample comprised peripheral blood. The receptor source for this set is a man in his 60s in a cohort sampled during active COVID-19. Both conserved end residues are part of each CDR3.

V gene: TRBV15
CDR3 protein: CATSRGSYVGQPQHF

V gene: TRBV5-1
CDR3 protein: CASKMETGPLREQYF

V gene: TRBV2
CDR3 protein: CASRFRTAEAFF

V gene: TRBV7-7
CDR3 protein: CASSLEYSGVDEQFF

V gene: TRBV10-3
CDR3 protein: CAISEDRSGQYF

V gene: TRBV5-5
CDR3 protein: CASREPWGGGETQYF

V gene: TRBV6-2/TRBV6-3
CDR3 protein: CASSRQQANYGYTF

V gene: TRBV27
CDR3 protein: CASSLSGAPNGYTF

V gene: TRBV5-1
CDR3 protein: CASSRTTDVSYNEQFF

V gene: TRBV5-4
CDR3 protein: CASSRDSGGSYEQYF

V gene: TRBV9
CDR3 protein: CASSVGDFSTQYF

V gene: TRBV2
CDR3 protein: CASRAQQGWNQPQHF

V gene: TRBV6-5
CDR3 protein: CASRTDRGETQYF

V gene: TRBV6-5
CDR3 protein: CASSLRTGDQPQHF

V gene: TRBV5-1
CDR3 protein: CASSFGQGREAFF

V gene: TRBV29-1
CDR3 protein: CSASRISGRGETQYF

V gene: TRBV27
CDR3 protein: CASSTQGARANVLTF

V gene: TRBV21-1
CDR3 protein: CASSRTGDTQYF

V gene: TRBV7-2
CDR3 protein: CASSFNADEQFF

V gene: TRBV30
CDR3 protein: CAWSVSGVGYGYTF

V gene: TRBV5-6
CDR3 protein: CASSTGANTEAFF

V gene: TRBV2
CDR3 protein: CASSWLAKSSYNEQFF

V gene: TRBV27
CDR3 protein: CASSLSPGGFGTDTQYF

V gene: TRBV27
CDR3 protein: CASSLFGTSGTGVIQYF

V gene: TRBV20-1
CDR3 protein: CSASSGSVADTQYF

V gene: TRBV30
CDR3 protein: CAWRPTGYSYEQYF

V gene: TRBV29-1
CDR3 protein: CSVLTAGVFKQFF

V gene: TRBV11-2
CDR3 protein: CASSPLGASGELFF

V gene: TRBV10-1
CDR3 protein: CASSPTSTETQYF

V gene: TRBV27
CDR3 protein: CASRTQGYSNQPQHF

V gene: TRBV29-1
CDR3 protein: CSVEDSGWNEQFF

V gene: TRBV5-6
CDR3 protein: CASRKGDSSYNEQFF

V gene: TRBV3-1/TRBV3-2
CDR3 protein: CASSQGGAGQETQYF

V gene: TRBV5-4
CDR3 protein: CASSFFQGETQYF

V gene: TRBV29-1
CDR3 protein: CSALAWSGADTQYF

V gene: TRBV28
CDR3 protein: CASSPAPDRGSAQYF

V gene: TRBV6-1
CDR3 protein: CASSDTGRSSTDTQYF

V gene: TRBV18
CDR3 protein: CASSYTGTGAYEQYF

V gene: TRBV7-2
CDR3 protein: CASSIGGYEQYF

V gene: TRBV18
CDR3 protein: CASSRDRNNEQFF

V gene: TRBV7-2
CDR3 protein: CASSSIPGSGNTIYF

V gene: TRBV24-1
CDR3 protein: CATSDSLLETQYF

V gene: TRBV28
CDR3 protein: CASSYRQAGRDTQYF

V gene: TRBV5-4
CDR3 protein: CASSQGASGTSAYEQYF

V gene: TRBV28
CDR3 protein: CASSLQGNFNEKLFF

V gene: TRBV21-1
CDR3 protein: CASRGLRTNEKLFF

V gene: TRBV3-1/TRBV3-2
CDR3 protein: CASSPGGSSYNEQFF

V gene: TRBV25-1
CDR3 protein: CASSETSSYEQYF

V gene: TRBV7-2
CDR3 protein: CASSLEVAGGSRFF

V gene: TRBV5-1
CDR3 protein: CASSLDSKQTQYF

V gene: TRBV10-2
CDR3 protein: CASRLGQGGSEQYF

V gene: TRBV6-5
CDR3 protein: CASSPGTSPVETQYF

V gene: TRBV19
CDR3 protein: CASGRVQDQPQHF

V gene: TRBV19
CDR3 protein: CASSIGNLGTGELFF

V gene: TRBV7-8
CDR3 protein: CARMKTGQRSLISYEQYF